In this sample, the clone carrying this TCR beta chain turned up many times. Antigen unknown. MiXCR was run by TCRdb on the PCR reads, yielding one entry per CDR3 protein. The sample has approximately 320,000 distinct CDR3 sequences; 24% are singletons. These data are taken from a study of molecular identifiers for immune sequencing clone quantification. Study results and limitations: Underestimation of highly expanded clone sizes could arise where identical TCR molecules share a barcode.

The CDR3 is made up of 16 amino acids. CDR1 and CDR2 from the germline V gene are MGHRA and YSYEKL. Unmatched junction bases numbered 10, after V lost 1 base and J lost 5 bases. The sample was naive CD8+ T cells from blood, with Jurkat cell RNA spiked in. The subset is: FACS-sorted CD8+CD4-CCR7+CD45RA+ naive T cells. The sequence derives from a human donor in good health. Some libraries in this study had Jurkat cell RNA spiked in. The chain links TRBV4-1 to TRBJ2-5; 7 bases fit TRBD2. The CDR3 DNA reads TGCGCCAGCAGCCAAGTTTTCCCGGGGGAGGGGGAGACCCAGTACTTC. It is translated as CASSQVFPGEGETQYF.